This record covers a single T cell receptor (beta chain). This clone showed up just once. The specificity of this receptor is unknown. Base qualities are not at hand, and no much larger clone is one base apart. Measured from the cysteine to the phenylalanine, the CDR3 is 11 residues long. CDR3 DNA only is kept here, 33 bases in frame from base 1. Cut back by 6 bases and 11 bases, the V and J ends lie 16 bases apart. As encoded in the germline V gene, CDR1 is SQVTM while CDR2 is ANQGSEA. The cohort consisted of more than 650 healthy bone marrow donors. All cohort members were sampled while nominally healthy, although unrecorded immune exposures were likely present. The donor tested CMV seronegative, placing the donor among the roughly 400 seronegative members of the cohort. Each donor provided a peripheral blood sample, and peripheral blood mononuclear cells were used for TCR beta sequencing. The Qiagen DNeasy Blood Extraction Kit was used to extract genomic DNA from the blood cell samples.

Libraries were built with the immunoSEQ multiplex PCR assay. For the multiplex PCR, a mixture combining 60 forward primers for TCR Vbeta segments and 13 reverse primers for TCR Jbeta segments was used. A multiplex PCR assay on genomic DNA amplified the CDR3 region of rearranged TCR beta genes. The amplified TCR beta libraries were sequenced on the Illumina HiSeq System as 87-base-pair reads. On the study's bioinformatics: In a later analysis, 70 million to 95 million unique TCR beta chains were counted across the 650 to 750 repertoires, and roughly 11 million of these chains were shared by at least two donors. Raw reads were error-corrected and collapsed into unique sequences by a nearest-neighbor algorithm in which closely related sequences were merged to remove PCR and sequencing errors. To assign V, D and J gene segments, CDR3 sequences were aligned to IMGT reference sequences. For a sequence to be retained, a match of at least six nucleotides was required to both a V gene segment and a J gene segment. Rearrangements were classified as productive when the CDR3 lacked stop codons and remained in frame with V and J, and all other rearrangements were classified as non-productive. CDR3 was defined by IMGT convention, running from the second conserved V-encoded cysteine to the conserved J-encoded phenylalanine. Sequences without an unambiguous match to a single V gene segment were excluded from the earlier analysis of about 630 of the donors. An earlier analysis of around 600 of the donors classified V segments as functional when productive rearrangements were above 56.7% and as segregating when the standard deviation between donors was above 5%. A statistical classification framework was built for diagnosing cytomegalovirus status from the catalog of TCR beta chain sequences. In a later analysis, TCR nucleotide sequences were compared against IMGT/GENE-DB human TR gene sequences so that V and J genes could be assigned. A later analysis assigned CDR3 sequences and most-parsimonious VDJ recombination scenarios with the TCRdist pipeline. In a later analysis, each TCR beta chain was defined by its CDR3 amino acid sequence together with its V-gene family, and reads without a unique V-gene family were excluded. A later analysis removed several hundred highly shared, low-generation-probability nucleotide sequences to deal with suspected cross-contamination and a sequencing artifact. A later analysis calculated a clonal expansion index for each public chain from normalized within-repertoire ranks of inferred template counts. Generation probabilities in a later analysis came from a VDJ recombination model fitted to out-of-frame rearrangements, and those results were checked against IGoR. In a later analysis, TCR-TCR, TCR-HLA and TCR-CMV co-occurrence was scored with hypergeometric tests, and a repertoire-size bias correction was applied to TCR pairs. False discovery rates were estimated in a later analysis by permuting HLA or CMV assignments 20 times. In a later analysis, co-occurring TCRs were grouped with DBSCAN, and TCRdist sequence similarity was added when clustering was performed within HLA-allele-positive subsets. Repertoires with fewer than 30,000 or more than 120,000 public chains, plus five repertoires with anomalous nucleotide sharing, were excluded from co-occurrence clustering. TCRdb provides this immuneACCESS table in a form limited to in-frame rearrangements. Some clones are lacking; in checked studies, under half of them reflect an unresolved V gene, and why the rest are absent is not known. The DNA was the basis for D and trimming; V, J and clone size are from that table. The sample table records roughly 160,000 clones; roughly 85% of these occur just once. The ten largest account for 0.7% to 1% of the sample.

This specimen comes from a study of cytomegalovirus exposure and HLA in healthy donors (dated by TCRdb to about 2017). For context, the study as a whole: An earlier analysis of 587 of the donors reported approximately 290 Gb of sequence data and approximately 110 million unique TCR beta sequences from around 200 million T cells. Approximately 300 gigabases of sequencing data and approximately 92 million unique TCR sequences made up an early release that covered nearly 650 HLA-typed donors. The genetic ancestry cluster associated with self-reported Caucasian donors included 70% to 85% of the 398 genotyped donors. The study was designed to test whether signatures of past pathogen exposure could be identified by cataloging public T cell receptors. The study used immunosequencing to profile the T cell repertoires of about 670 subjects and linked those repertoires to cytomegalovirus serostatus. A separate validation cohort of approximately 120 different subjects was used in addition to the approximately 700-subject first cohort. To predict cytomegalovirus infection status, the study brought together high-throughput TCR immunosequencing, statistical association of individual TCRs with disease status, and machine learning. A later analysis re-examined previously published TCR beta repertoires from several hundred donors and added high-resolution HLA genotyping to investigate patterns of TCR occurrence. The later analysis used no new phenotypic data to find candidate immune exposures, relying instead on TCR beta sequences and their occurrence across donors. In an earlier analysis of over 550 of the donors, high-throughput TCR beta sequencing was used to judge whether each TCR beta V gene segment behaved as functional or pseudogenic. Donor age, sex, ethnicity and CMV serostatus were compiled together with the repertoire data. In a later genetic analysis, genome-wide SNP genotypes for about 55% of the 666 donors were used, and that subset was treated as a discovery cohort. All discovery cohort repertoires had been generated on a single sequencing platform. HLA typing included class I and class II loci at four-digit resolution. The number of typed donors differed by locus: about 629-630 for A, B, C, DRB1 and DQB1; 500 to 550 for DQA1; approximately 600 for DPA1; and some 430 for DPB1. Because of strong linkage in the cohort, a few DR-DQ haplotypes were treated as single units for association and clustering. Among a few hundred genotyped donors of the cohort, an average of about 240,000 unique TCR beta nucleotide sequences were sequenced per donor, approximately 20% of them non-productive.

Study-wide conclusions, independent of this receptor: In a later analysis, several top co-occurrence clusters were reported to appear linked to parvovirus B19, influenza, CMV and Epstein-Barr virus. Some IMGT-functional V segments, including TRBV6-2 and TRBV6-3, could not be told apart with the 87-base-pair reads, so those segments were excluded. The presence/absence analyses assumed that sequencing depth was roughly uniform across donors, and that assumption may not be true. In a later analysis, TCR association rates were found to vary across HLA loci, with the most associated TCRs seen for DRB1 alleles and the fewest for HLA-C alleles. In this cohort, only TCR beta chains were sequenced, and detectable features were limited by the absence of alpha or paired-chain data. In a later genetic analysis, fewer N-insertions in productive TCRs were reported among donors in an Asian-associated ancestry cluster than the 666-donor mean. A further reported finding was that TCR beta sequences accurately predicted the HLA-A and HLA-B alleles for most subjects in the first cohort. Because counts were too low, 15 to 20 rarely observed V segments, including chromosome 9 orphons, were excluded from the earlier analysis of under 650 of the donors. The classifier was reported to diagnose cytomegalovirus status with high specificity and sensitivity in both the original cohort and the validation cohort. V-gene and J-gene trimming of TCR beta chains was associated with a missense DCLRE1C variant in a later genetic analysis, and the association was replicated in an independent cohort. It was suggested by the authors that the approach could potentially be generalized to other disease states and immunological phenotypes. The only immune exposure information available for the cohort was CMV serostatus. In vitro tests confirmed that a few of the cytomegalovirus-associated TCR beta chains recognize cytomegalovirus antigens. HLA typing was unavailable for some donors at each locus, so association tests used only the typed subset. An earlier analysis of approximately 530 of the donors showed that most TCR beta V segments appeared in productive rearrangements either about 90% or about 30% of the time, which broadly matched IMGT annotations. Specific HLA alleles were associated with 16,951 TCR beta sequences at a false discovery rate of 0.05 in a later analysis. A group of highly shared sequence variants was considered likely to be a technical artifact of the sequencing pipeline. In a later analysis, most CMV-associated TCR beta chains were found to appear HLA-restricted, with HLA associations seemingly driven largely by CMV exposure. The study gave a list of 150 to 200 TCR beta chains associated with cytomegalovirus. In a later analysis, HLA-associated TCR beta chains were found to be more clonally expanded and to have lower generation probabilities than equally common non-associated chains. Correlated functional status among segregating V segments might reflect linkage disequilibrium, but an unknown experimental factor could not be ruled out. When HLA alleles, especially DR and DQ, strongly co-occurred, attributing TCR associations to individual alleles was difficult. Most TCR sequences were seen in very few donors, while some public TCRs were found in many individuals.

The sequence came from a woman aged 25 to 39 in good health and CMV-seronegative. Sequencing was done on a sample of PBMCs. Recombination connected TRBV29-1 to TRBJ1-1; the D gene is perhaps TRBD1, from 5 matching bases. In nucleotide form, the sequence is TGCAGCGTCGCCGGTGCAGGGCCGGCTTTCTTT. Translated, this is CSVAGAGPAFF.